This TCR beta chain was sequenced during a study of Ad26.COV2.S vaccination and SARS-CoV-2 variants. The overall study: Donor allocation was to the COV1001 Ad26.COV2.S trial arm. By the intramuscular route, Ad26.COV2.S was given once, or twice 56 days apart. Whole-study findings and limits: After vaccination, reports described spike-specific CD8+ and CD4+ T cell responses as showing substantial breadth.

Stated treatment: around 19 received Ad26.COV2.S at low or high dose, single or two shots; about 5 received placebo; per-sample allocation not given. Repertoires come from day 63 after the first vaccine or placebo injection. An Ad26 vector expressing Wuhan-strain SARS-CoV-2 spike served as the vaccine. In the case of this clone: Antigen: not known.

Clones were sequenced by immunoSEQ multiplex PCR, and TCRdb holds only the in-frame ones, with some missing. The data show 300,000 to 500,000 clones, about 85% seen once. Germline V gene sequence: CDR1 SSHAT, CDR2 FNYEAQ (reference sequence). This CDR3 is built from 12 residues. V lost 4 bases and J 9 bases, leaving 10 bases between the germline ends. The V gene is TRBV7-7, the J gene TRBJ2-1; D could derive from TRBD1 or TRBD2 (5 bases each). Here the sequenced sample was peripheral blood, taken in a trial of Ad26.COV2.S vaccine versus placebo. This TCR was recovered from a person between 18 and 60 years old who received the Ad26.COV2.S COVID-19 vaccine or a placebo. The CDR3 here is CASSSGAGEQFF. In nucleotides, the CDR3 is TGTGCCAGCAGCTCCGGGGCCGGTGAGCAGTTCTTC. Based on the CDR3 plus reference TRBV7-7 and TRBJ2-1, the full variable domain is GAGVSQSPRYKVTKRGQDVTLRCDPISSHATLYWYQQALGQGPEFLTYFNYEAQPDKSGLPSDRFSAERPEGSISTLTIQRTEQRDSAMYRCASSSGAGEQFFGPGTRLTVL.